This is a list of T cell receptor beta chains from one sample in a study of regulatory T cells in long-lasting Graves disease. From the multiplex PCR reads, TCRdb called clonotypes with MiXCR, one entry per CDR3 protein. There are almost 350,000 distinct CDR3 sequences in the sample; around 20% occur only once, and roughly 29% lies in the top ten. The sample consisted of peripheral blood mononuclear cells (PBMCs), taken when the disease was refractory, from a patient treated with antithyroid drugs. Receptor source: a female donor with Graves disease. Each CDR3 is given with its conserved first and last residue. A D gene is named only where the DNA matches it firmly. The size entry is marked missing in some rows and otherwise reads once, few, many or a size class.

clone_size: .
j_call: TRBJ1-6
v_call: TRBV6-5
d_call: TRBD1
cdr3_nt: TGTGCCAGCAGTTACTCGACAGGGAGCTCCTATAATTCACCCCTCCACTTT
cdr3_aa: CASSYSTGSSYNSPLHF

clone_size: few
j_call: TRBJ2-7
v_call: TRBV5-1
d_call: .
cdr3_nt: TGCGCCAGCAGCATCCTAACGCGGGGCTCCTACGAGCAGTACTTC
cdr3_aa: CASSILTRGSYEQYF

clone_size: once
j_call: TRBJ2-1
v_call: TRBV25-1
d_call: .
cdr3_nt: TGTGCCAGCAGTGAAACCACCATATTCAATGAGCAGTTCTTC
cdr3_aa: CASSETTIFNEQFF

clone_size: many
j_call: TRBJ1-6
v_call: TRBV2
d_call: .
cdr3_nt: TGTGCCAGCAGTGGAGAACATTCACCCCTCCACTTT
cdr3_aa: CASSGEHSPLHF

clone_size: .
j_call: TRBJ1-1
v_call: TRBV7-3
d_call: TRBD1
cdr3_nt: TGTGCCAGCAGCTTAAACAGGGGGACGGGTGAAGCTTTCTTT
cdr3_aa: CASSLNRGTGEAFF

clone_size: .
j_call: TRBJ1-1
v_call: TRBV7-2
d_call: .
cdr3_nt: TGTGCCAACAGCTTAGCGGTTGGCCGGAGGGCCACTGAAGCTTTCTTT
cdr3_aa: CANSLAVGRRATEAFF

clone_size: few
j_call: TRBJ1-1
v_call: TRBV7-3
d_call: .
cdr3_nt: TGTGCCAGCAGCTCCGGGGACGGGGGGCCGACTGAAGCTTTCTTT
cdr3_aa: CASSSGDGGPTEAFF

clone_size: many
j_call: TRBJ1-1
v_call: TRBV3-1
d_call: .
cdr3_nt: TGTGCCAGCAGCCAGTTGGGGGACACTGAAGCTTTCTTT
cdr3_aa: CASSQLGDTEAFF

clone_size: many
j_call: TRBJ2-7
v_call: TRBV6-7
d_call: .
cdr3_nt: TGTGCCAGCAGTTACGGGAGTGAACCAGGGCAGGGGATCTGCGAGCAGTACTTC
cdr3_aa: CASSYGSEPGQGICEQYF

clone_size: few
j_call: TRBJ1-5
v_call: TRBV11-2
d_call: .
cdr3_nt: TGTGCCAGCAGCTTAGATACGGATCAGCCCCAGCATTTT
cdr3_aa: CASSLDTDQPQHF

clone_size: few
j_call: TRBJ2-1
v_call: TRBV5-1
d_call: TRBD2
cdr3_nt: TGCGCCAGCAGCTTCGGGACTAGGGTTATCTATGAGCAGTTCTTC
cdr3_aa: CASSFGTRVIYEQFF

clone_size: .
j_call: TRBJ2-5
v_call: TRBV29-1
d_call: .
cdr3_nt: TGCAGCGGCCTCCTCACGGAGACCCAGTACTTC
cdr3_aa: CSGLLTETQYF

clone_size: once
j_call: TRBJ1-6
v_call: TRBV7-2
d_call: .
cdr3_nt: TGTGCCAGCAGCTTGGGGGGGGGGGCCTCATTCAGACCCCTCCACTTT
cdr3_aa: CASSLGGGASFRPLHF

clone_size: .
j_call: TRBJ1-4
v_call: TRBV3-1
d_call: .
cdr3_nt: TGTGCCAGCAGCCTCGGACACTTGCAGAAACGAAATGAAAAACTGTTTTTT
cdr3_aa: CASSLGHLQKRNEKLFF

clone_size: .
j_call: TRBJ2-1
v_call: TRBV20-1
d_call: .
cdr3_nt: TGCAGTGCTAGAGCTCGGACTAACAATGAGCAGTTCTTC
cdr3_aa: CSARARTNNEQFF

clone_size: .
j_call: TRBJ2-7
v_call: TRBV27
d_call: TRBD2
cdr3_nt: TGTGCCAGTCGTCCTCTAGCGGGAGGAGGCTACGAGCAGTACTTC
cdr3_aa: CASRPLAGGGYEQYF

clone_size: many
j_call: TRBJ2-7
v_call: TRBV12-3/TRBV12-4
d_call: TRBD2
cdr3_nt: TGTGCCAGCAGTTTTGGCCTAGCGGGGGGGTCCTACGAGCAGTACTTC
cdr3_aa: CASSFGLAGGSYEQYF

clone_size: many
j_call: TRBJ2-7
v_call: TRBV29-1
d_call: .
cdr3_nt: TGCAGCGTTGAAATGGGGGCTTCGTACGAGCAGTACTTC
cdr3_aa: CSVEMGASYEQYF

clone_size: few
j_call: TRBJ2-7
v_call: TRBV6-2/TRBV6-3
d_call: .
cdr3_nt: TGTGCCAGCAGGGTAGCGGACCCGTGGGAGCAGTACTTC
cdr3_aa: CASRVADPWEQYF

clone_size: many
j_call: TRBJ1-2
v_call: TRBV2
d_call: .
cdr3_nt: TGTGCCAGCAAGTCCCCAAACCGAGCTAACTATGGCTACACCTTC
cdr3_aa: CASKSPNRANYGYTF

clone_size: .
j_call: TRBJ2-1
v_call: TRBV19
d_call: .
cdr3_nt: TGTGCCACCAAATGGGAAAGCTCCTACAATGAGCAGTTCTTC
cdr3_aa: CATKWESSYNEQFF

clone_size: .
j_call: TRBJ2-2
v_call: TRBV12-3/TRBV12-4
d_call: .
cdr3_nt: TGTGCCAGCCAATACCAGTCGAACACCGGGGAGCTGTTTTTT
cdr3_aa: CASQYQSNTGELFF

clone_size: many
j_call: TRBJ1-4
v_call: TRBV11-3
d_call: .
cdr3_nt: TGTGCCAGCAGCTTGGACAGTCCACGTTTCTATCGGGAAAAACTGTTTTTT
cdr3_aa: CASSLDSPRFYREKLFF

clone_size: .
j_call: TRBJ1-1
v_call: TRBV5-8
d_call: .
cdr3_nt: TGTGCCAGCAGCTTGGCCCTACAGGGAGGCACTGAAGCTTTCTTT
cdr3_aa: CASSLALQGGTEAFF